This entry describes one T cell receptor beta chain. Its target is unknown. The data were obtained in a study of T cells in lung cancer brain metastases. Study results and limitations: Compared with paired primaries, brain metastases showed fewer unique productive clones (approximately 1,500 versus 4,500).

Here immunoSEQ multiplex PCR was the method, and the copy in TCRdb shows in-frame clones only, minus some. The sample yields about 4,900 clones, about 83% seen once. The V gene end was trimmed by 2 bases and the J gene end by 5 bases; junction bases not matched to a gene: 12. Germline V CDR1 and CDR2: SGHDT, YYEEEE. There are 16 residues in the CDR3. The chain combines TRBV5-6 with TRBJ1-1, with 7 bases fitting TRBD1. Sequenced sample: tumor tissue from the primary lung tumor. This TCR was recovered from a woman aged 50 to 65 with non-small cell lung cancer. The CDR3 sequence is CASSLTTTGLGTEAFF. The CDR3, as DNA: TGTGCCAGCAGCTTAACGACGACAGGGCTGGGGACTGAAGCTTTCTTT.